One and the same sample provided the 18 T cell receptor beta chains below, sequenced in a study of T cells after yellow fever vaccination. TCRdb reanalysed the 5' RACE reads using MiXCR and keeps one entry per CDR3 protein. The sample lists a few hundred thousand distinct CDR3 sequences, under 9% occurring once. The specimen was CD4+ T cells sorted from PBMCs, collected 5 days after the yellow fever booster vaccination. The receptor set was obtained from a man between 18 and 29 years old who received the YFV17D yellow fever vaccine.

CDR3 sequence (DNA): TGTGCCAGCAGCTTGGCAGTCAGTAACCCCGGGCGATCGAAACTGTTTTTT. Amino acid sequence: CASSLAVSNPGRSKLFF. This chain joins TRBV5-6 and TRBJ1-4, with D unresolved. V lost 0 bases to trimming and J lost 11 bases, with 23 bases between them. This CDR3 has 17 residues. Germline-derived CDR1 and CDR2 are SGHDT and YYEEEE.

This clonotype was recorded a few times. This rearrangement joins TRBV9 to TRBJ2-7; 11 positions match TRBD2. CDR3 length equals 15 residues. J gave up 6 bases and V 3 bases, and 8 bases lay outside the gene matches. Germline CDR1 is SGDLS and CDR2 is YYNGEE. The CDR3 region is CASSEAGTSGIEQYF. CDR3 DNA: TGTGCCAGCAGCGAAGCCGGGACTAGCGGAATCGAGCAGTACTTC.

This chain joins TRBV4-2 and TRBJ2-7, with 11 bases identical to TRBD1. CDR1 LGHNA and CDR2 YNFKEQ come from the germline V gene. The CDR3 is made up of 15 amino acids. With 1 base clipped from V and 6 bases from J, the junction kept 5 bases outside the gene matches. The CDR3 sequence is CASSQGPGTGGEQYF. The CDR3 DNA reads TGTGCCAGCAGCCAAGGGCCCGGGACAGGGGGCGAGCAGTACTTC.

The sample holds a few counts of this clonotype. This chain uses TRBV28 with TRBJ2-3, with 13 bases that match TRBD2. J lost 5 bases, V lost 7 bases, and 3 bases had no gene match. This CDR3 has 14 amino acids. Germline V gene sequence: CDR1 MDHEN, CDR2 SYDVKM. CDR3 in amino acids: CASKTSGGLDTQYF. As DNA, the CDR3 is TGTGCCAGCAAGACTAGCGGGGGGTTAGATACGCAGTATTTT.

The CDR3 region is CASSPLSGQGPYEQYF. The CDR3 nucleotides read TGTGCCAGCAGTCCCCTATCCGGACAGGGGCCCTACGAGCAGTACTTC. The chain employs TRBV11-2 and TRBJ2-7; 9 bases are shared with TRBD1. With V trimmed by 6 bases and J by 2 bases, 11 bases remained unmatched. Germline lookup yields CDR1 SGHAT and CDR2 FQNNGV. The CDR3 contains 16 residues.

The chain is built from TRBV28 and TRBJ2-7; TRBD1 matches 9 bases. The ends lost 5 bases at V and 5 bases at J; junction bases unmatched: 10. The CDR3 has 15 amino acids. In germline, CDR1 is MDHEN, CDR2 SYDVKM. The CDR3, as DNA: TGTGCCAGCAGTCCACCGGGACAGGGCTATAACGAGCAGTACGTC. Amino acid sequence: CASSPPGQGYNEQYV.

This clonotype was found many times. This chain links TRBV7-9 with TRBJ2-5; D is possibly TRBD1 or TRBD2 (6 bases each). The length of the CDR3 is 15 residues. V was trimmed by 5 bases and J by 4 bases, leaving 17 bases between them. Germline V lookup: CDR1 SEHNR, CDR2 FQNEAQ (reference sequence). The CDR3 loop is CASSIPRGPAETQYF. The CDR3 bases are TGTGCCAGCAGCATCCCACGGGGGCCCGCAGAGACCCAGTACTTC.

V is TRBV10-1 and J is TRBJ2-1, with TRBD2 matching over 9 bases. The CDR3 is 13 amino acids. Germline loops: CDR1 WNHNN, CDR2 SYGVQD (reference sequence). V lost 6 bases and J lost 9; bases outside the gene matches: 6. The CDR3 DNA reads TGCGCCAGCAGAGCTAGCGGGGAGGGTGAGCAGTTCTTC. As protein: CASRASGEGEQFF.

This clonotype was seen more than once but under ten times. This rearrangement joins TRBV18 to TRBJ2-3; D is ambiguous. The germline V gene encodes CDR1 KGHSH and CDR2 LQKENI. CDR3 length: 14 residues. With 1 base removed from V and 1 base from J, the gap between germline ends came to 6 bases. The chain's CDR3 is CASSPLSRTDTQYF. As DNA, the CDR3 is TGTGCCAGCTCACCACTGAGTCGCACAGATACGCAGTATTTT. The full variable domain, its missing parts supplied by reference TRBV18 and TRBJ2-3, is NAGVMQNPRHLVRRRGQEARLRCSPMKGHSHVYWYRQLPEEGLKFMVYLQKENIIDESGMPKERFSAEFPKEGPSILRIQQVVRGDSAAYFCASSPLSRTDTQYFGPGTRLTVL.

CDR3 amino acids: CASSESGSFPGEQFF. DNA for the CDR3: TGTGCCAGCAGTGAATCGGGATCATTCCCAGGGGAGCAGTTCTTC. The chain carries TRBV25-1 and TRBJ2-1, with D possibly being TRBD1 or TRBD2 (5 bases each). The germline V gene has CDR1 MGHDK and CDR2 SYGVNS. V was cut by 1 base and J by 10 bases, with 17 bases left in between. This CDR3 is built from 15 residues.

This chain uses TRBV12-3 or TRBV12-4 with TRBJ2-7; weak D call: TRBD2 (6 bases). Deletions cut 3 bases from V and 3 bases from J, with 9 bases between. The CDR3 spans 13 residues. The DNA for the CDR3 is TGTGCCAGCAGTTTGGCGGGGAACTACGAGCAGTACGTC. It yields the protein CASSLAGNYEQYV.

This clonotype was picked up a small number of times. The chain combines TRBV29-1 with TRBJ2-7; tentative D call: TRBD2 (6 bases). This CDR3 comprises 13 residues. Per germline, CDR1 SQVTM and CDR2 ANQGSEA. V was trimmed by 7 bases and J by 7 bases, leaving 20 bases between them. In DNA, the CDR3 is TGCAGCGCGCGGGACCGAGTGGGAGGAGAGCAGTACGTC. It translates to CSARDRVGGEQYV.

The CDR3 bases are TGCAGTGCCCAGGGGGGGGCAAACGGCTATGGCTACACCTTC. This translates into CSAQGGANGYGYTF. The rearrangement uses TRBV20-1 and TRBJ1-2; TRBD1 matches 7 bases. CDR3 length: 14 amino acids. Germline lookup yields CDR1 DFQATT and CDR2 SNEGSKA (reference sequence). The junction had 11 bases not matched to a gene; V was cut back by 6 bases and J by 4 bases.

This clonotype has more than one count but fewer than ten. The chain has TRBV5-1 and TRBJ2-7, with 8 bases matching TRBD2. CDR3 length: 16 residues. The germline gives CDR1 SGHRS, CDR2 YFSETQ. V trimming: 4 bases; J trimming: 7 bases; junction bases outside the gene matches: 16. The CDR3 nucleotides read TGCGCCAGCAGCCCTCCAGCGGGGGCCGACCTTCGGGAGCAGTACTTC. Its translation: CASSPPAGADLREQYF. Using reference TRBV5-1 and TRBJ2-7 for the parts outside the CDR3, the full variable domain is KAGVTQTPRYLIKTRGQQVTLSCSPISGHRSVSWYQQTPGQGLQFLFEYFSETQRNKGNFPGRFSGRQFSNSRSEMNVSTLELGDSALYLCASSPPAGADLREQYFGPGTRLTVT.

A few counts support this clonotype. J is TRBJ1-2 and V is TRBV6-6, with 9 bases fitting TRBD1. This CDR3 is built from 14 residues. V lost 5 bases, J lost 4 bases, and 5 bases stayed unmatched. Per germline, CDR1 MNHNY and CDR2 SVGAGI (reference sequence). CDR3 DNA sequence: TGTGCCAGCAGTGGGGCACAGGGGGCCTATGGCTACACCTTC. This gives the protein CASSGAQGAYGYTF.

Only a few counts were recorded for this clonotype. The V and J genes are TRBV7-3 and TRBJ2-3, with TRBD2 as a possible D gene (5 bases). Germline V lookup: CDR1 SGHTA, CDR2 FQGTGA. Deletions cut 11 bases from V and 5 bases from J, with 17 bases between. This CDR3 comprises 13 residues. The CDR3 region has the DNA TGTGCCTCTTCGGAGGCCGTGAAAGATACGCAGTATTTT. The encoded protein is CASSEAVKDTQYF.

This clonotype was counted many times. This rearrangement joins TRBV6-5 to TRBJ1-2; possible D gene TRBD1, 6 bases. The germline V gene encodes CDR1 MNHEY and CDR2 SVGAGI. V lost 0 bases and J lost 8, with 10 bases in between. This CDR3 region has 13 residues. The CDR3 protein is CASSYSRGRGYTF. CDR3 coding DNA: TGTGCCAGCAGTTACTCTCGGGGGCGCGGCTACACCTTC.

This clonotype has only a few counts. The rearrangement uses TRBV7-3 and TRBJ1-2; TRBD1 matches 8 bases. The trim removed 0 bases at V and 7 bases at J, leaving 1 base unmatched. Germline V gives CDR1 SGHTA, CDR2 FQGTGA. This CDR3 is 13 amino acids long. This CDR3 reads CASSLTTGGGYTF. CDR3 nucleotide sequence: TGTGCCAGCAGCTTAACTACAGGGGGTGGCTACACCTTC.